The rows below give T cell receptor beta chains drawn from one sample of a study of blood T cell repertoires in COVID-19. Data came from immunoSEQ multiplex PCR; TCRdb stores just in-frame clones and leaves some out. Among 190,000 or so clones listed, roughly four fifths were seen once. Source material: PBMCs or T cells enriched from blood (not recorded which). The receptors come from a middle-aged man who had recovered from COVID-19. Each CDR3 is given with its conserved first and last residue. The D gene is left open where the match is weak. Clone size appears in some rows only: once, few, many, or a class for an expanded clone.

>NA|TRBV27|NA|TRBJ1-5
TGTGCCAGCAGTTTACAGGGGAACGTAATACCAGATCAGCCCCAGCATTTT
CASSLQGNVIPDQPQHF
>NA|TRBV6-5|NA|TRBJ1-1
TGTGCCAGCAGTTACTCGATCTGGGAGGGAAACACTGAAGCTTTCTTT
CASSYSIWEGNTEAFF
>NA|TRBV20-1|NA|TRBJ1-3
TGCAGTGCGAGGTCTGGAAACACCATATATTTT
CSARSGNTIYF
>NA|TRBV7-2|TRBD2|TRBJ2-5
TGTGCCAGCAGCTTCCTAGCGGGAGGAGAGACCCAGTACTTC
CASSFLAGGETQYF
>NA|TRBV7-9|TRBD1|TRBJ2-1
TGTGCCAGCAGCTTGGGACAGAACAATGAGCAGTTCTTC
CASSLGQNNEQFF
>NA|TRBV30|NA|TRBJ1-2
TGTGCCTGGGGCCTTACAAGCTATGGCTACACCTTC
CAWGLTSYGYTF
>NA|TRBV7-3|NA|TRBJ2-3
TGTGCCAGCAGCTCATCCACAGATACGCAGTATTTT
CASSSSTDTQYF
>few|TRBV4-3|NA|TRBJ2-1
TGCGCCAGCAGCCAGAGAGCGGGTTACAATGAGCAGTTCTTC
CASSQRAGYNEQFF
>NA|TRBV11-2|TRBD1|TRBJ1-2
TGTGCCAGCAGCTTAGGGGCCGGGACAGGGAACTATGGCTACACCTTC
CASSLGAGTGNYGYTF
>NA|TRBV2|TRBD1|TRBJ1-5
TGTGCCTCCACCGGGACAGGGGGGAATCAGCCCCAGCATTTT
CASTGTGGNQPQHF
>NA|TRBV19|TRBD1|TRBJ1-1
TGTGCCAGTAGTGCCCAGGGGGCAGGATTTACTGAAGCTTTCTTT
CASSAQGAGFTEAFF
>NA|TRBV5-4|TRBD2|TRBJ2-5
TGTGCCAGCAGCCCCACTAGCGCCCAAGAGACCCAGTACTTC
CASSPTSAQETQYF
>NA|TRBV6-1|TRBD1|TRBJ2-7
TGTGCCAGCAGTGGGGCGGTCAGGGGGAGCTCCTACGAGCAGTACTTC
CASSGAVRGSSYEQYF
>NA|TRBV10-3|TRBD1|TRBJ1-2
TGTGCCATCCCCAGGGGGACAGGGGGGGTAGCTAACTATGGCTACACCTTC
CAIPRGTGGVANYGYTF
>NA|TRBV4-2|TRBD2|TRBJ2-2
TGTGCCAGCAGCCAATCCTTGACTAGCGGGAGAATCGGGGAGCTGTTTTTT
CASSQSLTSGRIGELFF
>NA|TRBV7-3|NA|TRBJ2-3
TGTGCCAGCAGCCCGGACAGTAGGTCAGATACGCAGTATTTT
CASSPDSRSDTQYF
>few|TRBV4-1|NA|TRBJ2-1
TGCGCCAGCAGCCAAGCAAACAATGAGCAGTTCTTC
CASSQANNEQFF
>NA|TRBV19|NA|TRBJ1-1
TGTGCCAGTAGTTTGACCAGGGGGAACACTGAAGCTTTCTTT
CASSLTRGNTEAFF
>NA|TRBV3-1/TRBV3-2|NA|TRBJ1-6
TGTGCCAGCAGCCAAGATCGCGGGCCGTCACCCCTCCACTTT
CASSQDRGPSPLHF
>NA|TRBV6-5|TRBD1|TRBJ1-5
TGTGCCAGCAGTAAAACAATGGACAGGTCACAGCCCCAGCATTTT
CASSKTMDRSQPQHF
>NA|TRBV5-1|TRBD2|TRBJ2-7
TGCGCCAGCAGCCCCACTAGCGGGAGTTTATACGAGCAGTACTTC
CASSPTSGSLYEQYF
>NA|TRBV15|NA|TRBJ1-5
TGTGCCACCAGCAGAGGAGGGGAGGGACAGCCCCAGCATTTT
CATSRGGEGQPQHF